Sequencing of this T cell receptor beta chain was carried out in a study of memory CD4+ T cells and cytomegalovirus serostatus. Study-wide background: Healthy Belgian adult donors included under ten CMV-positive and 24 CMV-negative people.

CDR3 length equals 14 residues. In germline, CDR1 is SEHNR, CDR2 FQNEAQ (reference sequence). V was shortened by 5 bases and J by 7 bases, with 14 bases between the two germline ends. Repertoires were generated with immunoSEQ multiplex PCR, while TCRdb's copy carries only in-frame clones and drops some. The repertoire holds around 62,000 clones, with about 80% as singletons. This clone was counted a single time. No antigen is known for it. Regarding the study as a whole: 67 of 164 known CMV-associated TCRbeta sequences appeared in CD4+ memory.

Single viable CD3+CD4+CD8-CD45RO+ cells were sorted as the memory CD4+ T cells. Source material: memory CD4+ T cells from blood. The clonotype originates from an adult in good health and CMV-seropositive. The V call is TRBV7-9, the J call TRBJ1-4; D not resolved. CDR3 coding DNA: TGTGCCAGCAGCCGCGCGGGGTGGGGTGAAAAACTGTTTTTT. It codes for CASSRAGWGEKLFF. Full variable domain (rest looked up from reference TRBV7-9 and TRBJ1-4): DTGVSQNPRHKITKRGQNVTFRCDPISEHNRLYWYRQTLGQGPEFLTYFQNEAQLEKSRLLSDRFSAERPKGSFSTLEIQRTEQGDSAMYLCASSRAGWGEKLFFGSGTQLSVL.